The 27 T cell receptor beta chains below all came from one sample that was sequenced in a study of blood T cell repertoires in COVID-19 (TCRdb year 2020). Library method: the immunoSEQ multiplex PCR assay. Entries here come from immuneACCESS through TCRdb and include only in-frame sequences with V and J called. Some clones fail to appear in such tables; in the studies checked, an unresolved V gene covers under half of the shortfall, and the cause of the remainder is unknown. The sample table shows 200,000 to 300,000 clones, and approximately 87% are seen once. The biggest ten clones account for under 2.5% of the sample. The sequencing sample was made of peripheral blood. Receptors were obtained from a woman in her forties or fifties with acute or convalescent COVID-19.

The J gene is TRBJ2-7, the V gene TRBV10-3, with 16 bases matching TRBD2. J gave up 7 bases and V 8 bases, and 8 bases lay outside the gene matches. Germline-derived CDR1 and CDR2 are ENHRY and SYGVKD. The CDR3 loop spans 15 amino acids. This CDR3 reads CAIRGTSGRAQEQYF. For the CDR3, the DNA is TGTGCCATCCGGGGGACTAGCGGGAGGGCGCAGGAGCAGTACTTC.

The genes are TRBV5-1 and TRBJ1-1; 7 bases agree with TRBD1. CDR1 and CDR2 (germline): SGHRS, YFSETQ. The length of the CDR3 is 15 residues. Germline trimming cut 4 bases from V and 3 bases from J; bases unmatched to any gene: 9. As DNA, the CDR3 is TGCGCCAGCAGCAACGACAGGGCAGCTTACACTGAAGCTTTCTTT. Protein: CASSNDRAAYTEAFF.

The chain combines TRBV19 with TRBJ2-1; the D is unclear. From germline, CDR1 is LNHDA and CDR2 SQIVND (reference sequence). The V end was cut by 4 bases, the J end by 4 bases, with 14 bases between. CDR3 length: 15 amino acids. For the CDR3, the DNA is TGTGCCAGTAGTAGATCGGCAGGCACATACAATGAGCAGTTCTTC. Translated: CASSRSAGTYNEQFF.

The rearrangement joins TRBV11-2 to TRBJ1-2, with TRBD1 as a possible D gene (6 bases). The germline gives CDR1 SGHAT, CDR2 FQNNGV. The CDR3 sequence is 13 residues long. Trimming shortened V by 4 bases and J by 7 bases, and 13 bases separated the two germline ends. CDR3 sequence (DNA): TGTGCCAGCAGCTACCCGACAGGTGGTGGCTACACCTTC. Its protein product is CASSYPTGGGYTF.

V gene TRBV6-5 combines with J gene TRBJ1-1, with D tentatively TRBD1 (5 bases). Germline CDR1 MNHEY, CDR2 SVGAGI. This CDR3 is built from 14 residues. V was cut by 4 bases and J by 4 bases, with 13 bases left in between. CDR3 sequence reads: CASSWGGVATEAFF. CDR3 DNA: TGTGCCAGCAGTTGGGGAGGGGTGGCCACTGAAGCTTTCTTT.

The table lists this clone with a count of one. The chain carries TRBV19 and TRBJ1-5; TRBD1 aligns across 7 bases. Germline trimming cut 5 bases from V and 7 bases from J; bases unmatched to any gene: 5. The CDR3 is made up of 13 amino acids. Germline assignment: CDR1 LNHDA and CDR2 SQIVND (reference sequence). Here the CDR3 reads CASSAGGPQPQHF. In nucleotides, the CDR3 is TGTGCCAGTAGTGCAGGGGGTCCCCAGCCCCAGCATTTT.

The chain employs TRBV19 and TRBJ2-7; the D is unclear. The CDR3 runs to 13 residues. V shed 6 bases and J shed 5 bases, with 14 bases lying between them. Looked up from germline, CDR1 is LNHDA and CDR2 is SQIVND (reference sequence). CDR3 amino acids: CASSSSSRNEQYF. The CDR3 region has the DNA TGTGCCAGTAGCTCCTCTAGTAGGAACGAGCAGTACTTC. Complete variable domain (other parts from reference TRBV19 and TRBJ2-7): DGGITQSPKYLFRKEGQNVTLSCEQNLNHDAMYWYRQDPGQGLRLIYYSQIVNDFQKGDIAEGYSVSREKKESFPLTVTSAQKNPTAFYLCASSSSSRNEQYFGPGTRLTVT.

This chain joins TRBV7-2 and TRBJ1-6, with a weak D call TRBD1 (6 bases). V lost 5 bases, J lost 13 bases, and 21 bases lay in between. Germline CDR1 reads SGHTA; CDR2 reads FQGNSA. The CDR3 has 15 amino acids. CDR3 region: CASSQTGTYLSPLHF. CDR3 sequence (DNA): TGTGCCAGCAGCCAGACCGGGACATATCTCTCTCCCCTCCACTTT.

In this sample, this clone turned up once. This chain uses TRBV27 with TRBJ2-1; D is uncertain. The CDR3 covers 19 residues. CDR1 MNHEY and CDR2 SMNVEV come from the germline V gene (reference sequence). V lost 0 bases, J lost 0 bases, and 18 bases lay in between. CDR3 region: CASSLSILFGTNSYNEQFF. As DNA, the CDR3 is TGTGCCAGCAGTTTATCGATTCTGTTTGGCACCAACTCCTACAATGAGCAGTTCTTC.

The V and J genes are TRBV3-1 (or the pseudogene TRBV3-2) and TRBJ2-7; 11 bases align to TRBD1. Germline trimming cut 4 bases from V and 5 bases from J; bases unmatched to any gene: 4. The CDR3 is 14 residues long. Looked up from germline, CDR1 is LGHDT and CDR2 is YNNKEL (reference sequence). CDR3 DNA sequence: TGTGCCAGCAGCCTGAGGACAGGGGGCGACGAGCAGTACTTC. This translates into CASSLRTGGDEQYF.

V and J are TRBV19 and TRBJ2-1; 8 bases match TRBD1. Losses at the gene ends were 1 base for V and 9 bases for J; bases not matched to a gene: 8. Germline V gene sequence: CDR1 LNHDA, CDR2 SQIVND (reference sequence). The CDR3 has 15 residues. The CDR3 bases are TGTGCCAGTAGTATAGTGCAGGGGGCTAACGGTGAGCAGTTCTTC. It yields the protein CASSIVQGANGEQFF.

This clone has a single count. The V call is TRBV2, the J call TRBJ2-1, with D possibly matching TRBD1 (5 bases). The CDR3 covers 15 residues. Germline V gene sequence: CDR1 SNHLY, CDR2 FYNNEI. V shed 8 bases and J shed 4 bases, with 18 bases lying between them. CDR3 coding DNA: TGTGCCAGCGGGGCTATGACAGCGTCTTACAATGAGCAGTTCTTC. This sequence encodes CASGAMTASYNEQFF. The full variable domain, its missing parts supplied by reference TRBV2 and TRBJ2-1, is EPEVTQTPSHQVTQMGQEVILRCVPISNHLYFYWYRQILGQKVEFLVSFYNNEISEKSEIFDDQFSVERPDGSNFTLKIRSTKLEDSAMYFCASGAMTASYNEQFFGPGTRLTVL.

V gene TRBV5-4 combines with J gene TRBJ1-4; perhaps TRBD1 as D (5 bases). Germline lookup yields CDR1 SGHNT and CDR2 YYREEE (reference sequence). V was trimmed by 2 bases and J by 6 bases, leaving 14 bases between them. The CDR3 totals 15 residues. The CDR3 nucleotides read TGTGCCAGCAGCTTCGACAGTTCGGGAGATGAAAAACTGTTTTTT. Translating gives CASSFDSSGDEKLFF. Based on the CDR3 plus reference TRBV5-4 and TRBJ1-4, the full variable domain is ETGVTQSPTHLIKTRGQQVTLRCSSQSGHNTVSWYQQALGQGPQFIFQYYREEENGRGNFPPRFSGLQFPNYSSELNVNALELDDSALYLCASSFDSSGDEKLFFGSGTQLSVL.

V gene TRBV29-1 combines with J gene TRBJ1-4; D is perhaps TRBD1 (5 bases). Germline CDR1 and CDR2: SQVTM and ANQGSEA. V was pared by 1 base and J by 8 bases, with 11 bases between. This CDR3 spans 13 amino acids. CDR3 sequence: CSVEVGQGEKLFF. DNA for the CDR3: TGCAGCGTTGAAGTGGGGCAGGGAGAAAAACTGTTTTTT.

As DNA, the CDR3 is TGTGCCAGCAGCTTAGTAGCGGGAGGGTACAATGAGCAGTTCTTC. Translated: CASSLVAGGYNEQFF. This chain uses TRBV7-3 with TRBJ2-1, with 11 bases lining up with TRBD2. CDR1 is SGHTA, CDR2 FQGTGA, per germline. This CDR3 has 15 residues. After removal of 2 bases from V and 4 bases from J, the junction contained 1 base not matched to a gene.

This clone has a single count. The rearrangement joins TRBV5-4 to TRBJ1-1, with 7 bases matching TRBD1. CDR1 is SGHNT and CDR2 is YYREEE in the germline V gene (reference sequence). V lost 2 bases to trimming and J lost 1 base; unmatched junction nucleotides: 2. CDR3 size: 14 residues. The CDR3 here is CASSFDRENTEAFF. The CDR3 nucleotides read TGTGCCAGCAGCTTCGACAGGGAGAACACTGAAGCTTTCTTT.

The chain carries TRBV5-1 and TRBJ1-4; unclear D gene. V was shortened by 0 bases and J by 3 bases, with 9 bases between the two germline ends. Germline V gives CDR1 SGHRS, CDR2 YFSETQ. The CDR3 extends over 15 amino acids. DNA for the CDR3: TGCGCCAGCAGCTTGGATACGGTATCTAATGAAAAACTGTTTTTT. Its translation is CASSLDTVSNEKLFF.

The rearrangement joins TRBV7-2 to TRBJ1-2, with D possibly matching TRBD1 (6 bases). V was pared by 1 base and J by 2 bases, with 11 bases between. Germline lookup yields CDR1 SGHTA and CDR2 FQGNSA. The CDR3 contains 15 residues. The CDR3 spells CASSLDPGANYGYTF. As DNA, the CDR3 is TGTGCCAGCAGCTTAGACCCAGGGGCCAACTATGGCTACACCTTC.

The chain joins TRBV5-1 to TRBJ2-3, with D maybe TRBD2 (5 bases). Trimming took off 2 bases at V and 1 base at J, with 8 bases between the two ends. Germline-derived CDR1 and CDR2 are SGHRS and YFSETQ. This CDR3 spans 14 amino acids. CDR3 nucleotide sequence: TGCGCCAGCAGCTTAGAGGGAGGCACAGATACGCAGTATTTT. Its protein product is CASSLEGGTDTQYF.

The DNA of the CDR3 is TGTGCCAGCATGTACGGGAACCAGCCCCAGCATTTT. Translated, it gives CASMYGNQPQHF. The chain employs TRBV6-5 and TRBJ1-5; D unresolved. CDR3 length: 12 residues. Trimming pared 7 bases from V and 7 bases from J, leaving 11 bases between. Germline V lookup: CDR1 MNHEY, CDR2 SVGAGI.

The rearrangement joins TRBV27 to TRBJ1-2; 9 nucleotides line up with TRBD1. Germline V CDR1 and CDR2: MNHEY, SMNVEV (reference sequence). This CDR3 has 14 residues. The V and J ends lost 5 bases and 0 bases, in that order; junction bases with no gene match: 1. The CDR3 DNA follows: TGTGCCAGCAGTGGGGACAGGGCTAACTATGGCTACACCTTC. Its translation: CASSGDRANYGYTF.

This chain uses TRBV6-5 with TRBJ2-3, with a weak D call TRBD1 (6 bases). Trimming pared 0 bases from V and 8 bases from J, leaving 15 bases between. CDR1 and CDR2 (germline): MNHEY, SVGAGI. The CDR3 has 15 amino acids. The CDR3 region has the DNA TGTGCCAGCAGTTACTCCGGACAGTCCCATAGTACGCAGTATTTT. This codes for CASSYSGQSHSTQYF.

The chain employs TRBV5-1 and TRBJ2-7; 8 positions match TRBD2. V shed 4 bases, J shed 2 bases, and the junction held 8 bases outside the gene matches. Germline CDR1 reads SGHRS; CDR2 reads YFSETQ. The CDR3 length is 15 residues. CDR3 coding DNA: TGCGCCAGCAGCCCGCTAGCGGGTACAGCCTACGAGCAGTACTTC. It specifies CASSPLAGTAYEQYF.

The J gene is TRBJ2-7, the V gene TRBV21-1; the table names TRBD2, a call not compared with the DNA. TRBV21-1 is a pseudogene. The CDR3 runs 14 residues. The CDR3 DNA follows: TGTGCCAGCAGCAAAGTCCCTCCGCGGGGCGAGCAGTACTTC. Amino acids: CASSKVPPRGEQYF.

The rearrangement joins TRBV18 to TRBJ1-6, with TRBD1 as a possible D gene (5 bases). The germline gives CDR1 KGHSH, CDR2 LQKENI. The CDR3 consists of 15 residues. Trimming removed 4 bases from V and 5 bases from J, with 12 bases in between. CDR3 protein: CASSRSRVDNSPLHF. CDR3 sequence (DNA): TGTGCCAGCTCACGATCCAGGGTTGATAATTCACCCCTCCACTTT.

V usage is TRBV18 and J usage is TRBJ1-5, with D possibly being TRBD1 (6 bases). Germline values: CDR1 KGHSH, CDR2 LQKENI. The CDR3 has 15 residues. The V end was cut by 2 bases, the J end by 3 bases, with 11 bases between. The CDR3 here is CASSPSGQYNQPQHF. In DNA form, the CDR3 reads TGTGCCAGCTCACCATCCGGACAGTACAATCAGCCCCAGCATTTT. Full variable domain (outside the CDR3, taken from reference TRBV18 and TRBJ1-5): NAGVMQNPRHLVRRRGQEARLRCSPMKGHSHVYWYRQLPEEGLKFMVYLQKENIIDESGMPKERFSAEFPKEGPSILRIQQVVRGDSAAYFCASSPSGQYNQPQHFGDGTRLSIL.

V gene TRBV6-5 combines with J gene TRBJ1-4; D is uncertain. The CDR3 is 14 amino acids. The germline V gene encodes CDR1 MNHEY and CDR2 SVGAGI. V lost 6 bases and J 0 bases, leaving 8 bases between the germline ends. CDR3 nucleotide sequence: TGTGCCAGCAGGGGGAGTGCAACTAATGAAAAACTGTTTTTT. Translated, it gives CASRGSATNEKLFF.